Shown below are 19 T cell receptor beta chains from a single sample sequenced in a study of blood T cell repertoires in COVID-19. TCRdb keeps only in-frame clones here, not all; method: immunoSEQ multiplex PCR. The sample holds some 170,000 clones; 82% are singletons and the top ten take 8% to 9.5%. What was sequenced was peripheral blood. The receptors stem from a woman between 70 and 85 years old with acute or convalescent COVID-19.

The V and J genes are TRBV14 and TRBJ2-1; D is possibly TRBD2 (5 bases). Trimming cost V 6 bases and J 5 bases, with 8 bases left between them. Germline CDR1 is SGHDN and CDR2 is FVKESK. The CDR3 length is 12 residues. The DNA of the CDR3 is TGTGCCAGCAGTAGGGAGAACAATGAGCAGTTCTTC. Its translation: CASSRENNEQFF.

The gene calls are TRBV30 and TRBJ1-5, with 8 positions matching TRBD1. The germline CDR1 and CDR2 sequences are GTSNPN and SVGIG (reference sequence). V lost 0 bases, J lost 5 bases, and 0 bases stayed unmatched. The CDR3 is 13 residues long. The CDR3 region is CAWSVRGHQPQHF. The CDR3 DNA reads TGTGCCTGGAGTGTCAGGGGGCATCAGCCCCAGCATTTT.

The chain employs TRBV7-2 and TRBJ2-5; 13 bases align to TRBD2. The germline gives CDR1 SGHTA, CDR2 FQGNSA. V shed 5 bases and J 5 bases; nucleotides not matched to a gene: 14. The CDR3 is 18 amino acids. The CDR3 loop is CASSMGLAGPEVGETQYF. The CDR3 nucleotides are TGTGCCAGCAGCATGGGACTAGCGGGGCCAGAGGTAGGGGAGACCCAGTACTTC. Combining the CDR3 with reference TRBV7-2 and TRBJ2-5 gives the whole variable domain GAGVSQSPSNKVTEKGKDVELRCDPISGHTALYWYRQSLGQGLEFLIYFQGNSAPDKSGLPSDRFSAERTGGSVSTLTIQRTQQEDSAVYLCASSMGLAGPEVGETQYFGPGTRLLVL.

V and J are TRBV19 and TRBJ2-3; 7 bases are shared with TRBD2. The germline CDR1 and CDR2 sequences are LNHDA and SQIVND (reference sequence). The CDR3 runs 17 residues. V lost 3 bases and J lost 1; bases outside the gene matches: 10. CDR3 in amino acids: CASSMSRLAGGTDTQYF. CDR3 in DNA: TGTGCCAGTAGTATGTCCCGACTAGCTGGCGGCACAGATACGCAGTATTTT.

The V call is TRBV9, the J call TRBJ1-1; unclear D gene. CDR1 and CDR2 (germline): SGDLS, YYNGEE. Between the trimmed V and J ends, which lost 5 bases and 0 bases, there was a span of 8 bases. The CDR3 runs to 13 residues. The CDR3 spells CASSEGMNTEAFF. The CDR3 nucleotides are TGTGCCAGCAGTGAGGGCATGAACACTGAAGCTTTCTTT.

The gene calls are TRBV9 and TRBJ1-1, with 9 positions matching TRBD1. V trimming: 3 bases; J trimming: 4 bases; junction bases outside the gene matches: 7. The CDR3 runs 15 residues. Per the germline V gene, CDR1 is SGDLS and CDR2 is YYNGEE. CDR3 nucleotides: TGTGCCAGCAGCGCCCAGGGACAGGGAAGCACTGAAGCTTTCTTT. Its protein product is CASSAQGQGSTEAFF. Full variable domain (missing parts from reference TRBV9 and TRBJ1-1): DSGVTQTPKHLITATGQRVTLRCSPRSGDLSVYWYQQSLDQGLQFLIQYYNGEERAKGNILERFSAQQFPDLHSELNLSSLELGDSALYFCASSAQGQGSTEAFFGQGTRLTVV.

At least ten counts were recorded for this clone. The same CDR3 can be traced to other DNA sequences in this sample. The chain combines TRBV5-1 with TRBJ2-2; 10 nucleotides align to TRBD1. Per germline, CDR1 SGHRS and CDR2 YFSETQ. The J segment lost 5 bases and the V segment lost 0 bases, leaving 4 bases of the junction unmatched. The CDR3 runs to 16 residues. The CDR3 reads CASSLGRTGGTGELFF. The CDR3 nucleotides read TGCGCCAGCAGCTTGGGTCGGACAGGGGGGACCGGGGAGCTGTTTTTT.

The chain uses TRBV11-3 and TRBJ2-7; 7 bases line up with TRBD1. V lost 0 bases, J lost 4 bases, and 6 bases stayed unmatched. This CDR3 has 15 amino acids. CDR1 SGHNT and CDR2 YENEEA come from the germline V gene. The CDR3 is CASSLDGTAIYEQYF. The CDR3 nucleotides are TGTGCCAGCAGCTTAGACGGGACAGCAATTTACGAGCAGTACTTC.

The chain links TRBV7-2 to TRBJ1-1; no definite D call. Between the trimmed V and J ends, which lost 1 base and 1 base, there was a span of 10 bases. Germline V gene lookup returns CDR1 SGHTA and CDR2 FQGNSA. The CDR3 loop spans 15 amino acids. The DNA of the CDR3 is TGTGCCAGCAGCTTAGGAAGGCCAGGGAACACTGAAGCTTTCTTT. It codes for CASSLGRPGNTEAFF.

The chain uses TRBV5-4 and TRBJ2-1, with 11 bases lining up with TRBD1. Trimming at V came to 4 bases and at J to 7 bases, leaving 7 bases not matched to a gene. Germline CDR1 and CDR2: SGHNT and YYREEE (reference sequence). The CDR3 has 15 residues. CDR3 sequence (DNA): TGTGCCAGCAGCGCGGACAGGGGGCCTCGGAATGAGCAGTTCTTC. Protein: CASSADRGPRNEQFF.

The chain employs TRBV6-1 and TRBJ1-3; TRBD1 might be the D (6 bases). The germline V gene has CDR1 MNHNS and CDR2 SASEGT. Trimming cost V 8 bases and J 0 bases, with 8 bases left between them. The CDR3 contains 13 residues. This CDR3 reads CASGGASGNTIYF. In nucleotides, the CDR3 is TGTGCCAGCGGGGGGGCCTCTGGAAACACCATATATTTT.

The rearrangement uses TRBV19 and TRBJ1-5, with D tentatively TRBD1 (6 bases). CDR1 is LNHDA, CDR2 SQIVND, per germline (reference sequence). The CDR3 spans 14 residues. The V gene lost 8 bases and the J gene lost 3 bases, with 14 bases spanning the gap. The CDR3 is CASGVTGYNQPQHF. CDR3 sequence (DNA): TGTGCCAGTGGTGTCACAGGGTACAATCAGCCCCAGCATTTT.

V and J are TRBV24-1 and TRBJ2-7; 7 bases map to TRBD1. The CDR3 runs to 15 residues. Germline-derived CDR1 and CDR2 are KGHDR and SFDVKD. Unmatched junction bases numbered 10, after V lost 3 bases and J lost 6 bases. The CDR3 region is CATSDPRNRGGEQYF. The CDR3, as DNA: TGTGCCACCAGTGATCCACGCAACAGGGGCGGCGAGCAGTACTTC.

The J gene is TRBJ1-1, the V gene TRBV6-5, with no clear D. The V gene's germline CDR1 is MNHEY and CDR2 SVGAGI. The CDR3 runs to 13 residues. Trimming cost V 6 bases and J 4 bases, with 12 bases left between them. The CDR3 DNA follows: TGTGCCAGCAGAAGAGGCTCCTTCACTGAAGCTTTCTTT. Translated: CASRRGSFTEAFF.

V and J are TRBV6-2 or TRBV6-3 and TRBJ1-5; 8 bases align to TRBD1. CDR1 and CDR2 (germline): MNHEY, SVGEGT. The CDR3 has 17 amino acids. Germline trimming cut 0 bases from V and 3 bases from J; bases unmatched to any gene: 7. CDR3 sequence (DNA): TGTGCCAGCAGTTACTCAAGGTCGACAGGGGACAATCAGCCCCAGCATTTT. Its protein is CASSYSRSTGDNQPQHF.

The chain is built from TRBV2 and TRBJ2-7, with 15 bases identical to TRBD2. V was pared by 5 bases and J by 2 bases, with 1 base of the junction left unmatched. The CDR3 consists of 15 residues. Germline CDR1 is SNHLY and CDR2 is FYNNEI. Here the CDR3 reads CASSRTSGGAYEQYF. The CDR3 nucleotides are TGTGCCAGCAGTCGGACTAGCGGGGGGGCCTACGAGCAGTACTTC.

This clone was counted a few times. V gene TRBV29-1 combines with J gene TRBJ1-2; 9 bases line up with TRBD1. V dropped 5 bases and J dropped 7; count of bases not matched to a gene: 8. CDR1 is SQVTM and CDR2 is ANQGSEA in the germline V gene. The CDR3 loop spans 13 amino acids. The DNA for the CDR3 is TGCAGCGTTCATGGGACAGGGCGTCCTGGCTACACCTTC. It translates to CSVHGTGRPGYTF.

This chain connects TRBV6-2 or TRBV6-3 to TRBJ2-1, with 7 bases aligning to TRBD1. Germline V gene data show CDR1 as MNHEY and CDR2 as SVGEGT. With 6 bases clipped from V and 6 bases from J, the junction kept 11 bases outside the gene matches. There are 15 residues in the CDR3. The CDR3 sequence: CASSITGAGSNEQFF. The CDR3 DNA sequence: TGTGCCAGCAGCATAACAGGGGCAGGCTCCAATGAGCAGTTCTTC.

CDR3 protein: CASSLVAGWDEQYF. The CDR3 DNA follows: TGTGCCAGCAGCTTGGTCGCGGGGTGGGACGAGCAGTACTTC. The J gene is TRBJ2-7, the V gene TRBV5-4, with a possible D match to TRBD2 (6 bases). CDR1 is SGHNT, CDR2 YYREEE, per germline (reference sequence). Trimming stripped 0 bases from V and 5 bases from J, with 12 bases between. The CDR3 contains 14 residues.